This TCR beta chain is from a study of blood T cell repertoires in COVID-19. The overall study: The samples span acute and convalescent COVID-19 from the United States, Italy and Spain. In each case, the material was cDNA or gDNA derived from T cells, B-cell-depleted T cells, or PBMCs.

Germline lookup yields CDR1 LGHNT and CDR2 FRNRAP. The CDR3 length is 19 residues. Details on this clone: A much more abundant neighbour one base away suggests this may be a read error.

Per the original methods: Amplification with reference gene primers provided the estimates of nucleated cell counts. Profiling relied on immunoSEQ multiplex PCR, and the TCRdb table lists in-frame clones only, not all of them. V and J calls and clone size are as listed in that table; D and trimming were resolved from the DNA. Of 140,000 to 150,000 clones in the sample, about 79% were seen once. This receptor was obtained from a man in his 60s with active or convalescent COVID-19. The sample comprised peripheral blood. The rearrangement joins TRBV12-5 to TRBJ1-1, with 10 bases matching TRBD1. The CDR3 spells CASDLPTGTGVPMNTEAFF. In DNA form, the CDR3 reads TGTGCTAGTGATTTGCCTACCGGGACAGGGGTTCCCATGAACACTGAAGCTTTCTTT. Full variable domain (remainder filled in from reference TRBV12-5 and TRBJ1-1): DARVTQTPRHKVTEMGQEVTMRCQPILGHNTVFWYRQTMMQGLELLAYFRNRAPLDDSGMPKDRFSAEMPDATLATLKIQPSEPRDSAVYFCASDLPTGTGVPMNTEAFFGQGTRLTVV.